The rows below give T cell receptor beta chains drawn from one sample of a study of blood T cell repertoires in COVID-19. Here immunoSEQ multiplex PCR was the method, and the copy in TCRdb shows in-frame clones only, minus some. Of under 150,000 clones in the sample, roughly 84% are singletons; the top ten hold 8% to 9%. The specimen sequenced was peripheral blood. The receptors come from a woman between 65 and 79 years old who had recovered from COVID-19. CDR3s include the opening cysteine and the closing phenylalanine or tryptophan. The D gene is left open where the match is weak.

d_call,j_call,v_call,cdr3_aa,cdr3_nt
-,TRBJ1-1,TRBV6-6,CASSLTSEAFF,TGTGCCAGCAGCTTGACATCTGAAGCTTTCTTT
-,TRBJ1-2,TRBV18,CASSPYQGPPDYGYTF,TGTGCCAGCTCACCTTACCAGGGGCCGCCTGACTATGGCTACACCTTC
-,TRBJ1-5,TRBV7-9,CASSLGQDSNQPQHF,TGTGCCAGCAGCTTGGGCCAGGATAGCAATCAGCCCCAGCATTTT
-,TRBJ1-2,TRBV7-3,CASSSSRRQAMGYTF,TGTGCCAGCAGCTCCTCACGACGGCAGGCTATGGGCTACACCTTC
TRBD2,TRBJ2-1,TRBV3-1/TRBV3-2,CASRLSLAGAFNEQFF,TGTGCCAGCAGGCTCTCACTAGCGGGAGCTTTCAATGAGCAGTTCTTC
-,TRBJ2-7,TRBV28,CASSPPLAAYEQYF,TGTGCCAGCAGCCCACCTCTAGCAGCCTACGAGCAGTACTTC
-,TRBJ2-7,TRBV10-3,CAISERRDNYEQYF,TGTGCCATCAGTGAGCGCCGGGACAACTACGAGCAATACTTC
TRBD2,TRBJ2-3,TRBV19,CASSIGRAGGPTDTQYF,TGTGCCAGTAGTATAGGCCGGGCGGGAGGGCCCACAGATACGCAGTATTTT
TRBD1,TRBJ2-3,TRBV11-2,CASSLTGKDTQYF,TGTGCCAGCAGCTTGACAGGGAAAGATACGCAGTATTTT
-,TRBJ1-5,TRBV9,CASSDCREHSNQPQHF,TGTGCCAGCAGCGACTGTCGGGAGCATAGCAATCAGCCCCAGCATTTT
TRBD1,TRBJ1-5,TRBV3-1/TRBV3-2,CASSQVGTGDENQPQHF,TGTGCCAGCAGCCAAGTAGGGACAGGGGATGAGAATCAGCCCCAGCATTTT
TRBD1,TRBJ1-5,TRBV18,CASSPIRDRYNQPQHF,TGTGCCAGCTCACCAATCCGGGACAGGTACAATCAGCCCCAGCATTTT
-,TRBJ1-2,TRBV5-6,CASSLGTTKKGGYTF,TGTGCCAGCAGCTTGGGGACAACAAAAAAGGGTGGCTACACCTTC
-,TRBJ2-7,TRBV13,CASSLGDFLYEQYF,TGTGCCAGCAGCTTAGGGGACTTCCTATACGAGCAGTACTTC
-,TRBJ2-5,TRBV7-2,CASSLRYGSGETQYF,TGTGCCAGCAGCTTGCGTTACGGGAGTGGAGAGACCCAGTACTTC
-,TRBJ1-4,TRBV30,CAWSSLSRGEKLFF,TGTGCCTGGAGTAGTCTCAGCAGAGGTGAAAAACTGTTTTTT
TRBD2,TRBJ2-2,TRBV30,CAWSVQTSGSRTGELFF,TGTGCCTGGAGTGTACAAACTAGCGGGAGTCGGACCGGGGAGCTGTTTTTT
-,TRBJ1-3,TRBV29-1,CSVWTSPGNTIYF,TGCAGCGTCTGGACAAGCCCTGGAAACACCATATATTTT
TRBD2,TRBJ2-3,TRBV6-2/TRBV6-3,CASSYEAGVSTDTQYF,TGTGCCAGCAGTTACGAAGCGGGAGTTAGCACAGATACGCAGTATTTT
TRBD2,TRBJ2-7,TRBV20-1,CSASKPGLANHEQYF,TGCAGTGCTAGTAAACCGGGACTAGCGAATCACGAGCAGTACTTC
TRBD1,TRBJ2-7,TRBV7-7,CASSLDRGSSYEQYF,TGTGCCAGCAGCTTGGACAGGGGGAGCTCCTACGAGCAGTACTTC